This T cell receptor beta chain was profiled in a study of CD4 T cells in relation to SARS-CoV-2 and coronaviruses. Study-level points and caveats: This crossreactivity analysis covered spike protein alone, no other viral proteins. Each donor contributed either pre-pandemic or post-infection samples, not both.

The unexposed donors gave CD4+ T cells in 2011-2018, prior to COVID-19. Naive and memory CD4+ T cells came from enriched cryopreserved PBMCs. Points on this clone: Its matching antigen is unknown.

Uncultured naive and memory CD4+ T cells supplied DNA for deep TCR-beta sequencing. The repertoire was sequenced with immunoSEQ multiplex PCR; TCRdb's copy has only in-frame clones and lacks some. Among some 68,000 clones listed, 93% were seen once. This TCR was sampled from a human donor in good health. Specimen: naive CD4+ T cells from PBMCs. Subset meaning: naive CD4+ T cells isolated by negative enrichment.

CDR3 bases: TGTGCCAGCTCACCACCAAACTTGAACACTGAAGCTTTCTTT. This encodes CASSPPNLNTEAFF. This rearrangement joins TRBV18 to TRBJ1-1; D is uncertain. Trimming removed 0 bases at V and 0 bases at J, with 5 bases between. The CDR3 contains 14 residues. Per germline, CDR1 KGHSH and CDR2 LQKENI.